This is a list of T cell receptor beta chains from one sample in a study of T cells of healthy individuals. One entry per CDR3 protein, called by TCRdb with MiXCR from the 5' RACE reads. The sample consists of 50,000 to 55,000 distinct CDR3 sequences, about 15% of them appearing once. The receptor set was obtained from a human donor in good health. Each CDR3 is given with its conserved first and last residue. Fields, in order: clone size, D gene, V gene, J gene, CDR3 protein, CDR3 DNA. The D gene is left open where the match is weak. Only part of the rows carry a size: once, few, many, or a class if the clone is expanded.

many,NA,TRBV5-6,TRBJ2-4,CASSFGRDIQYF,TGTGCCAGCAGCTTTGGAAGGGACATTCAGTACTTC
many,TRBD1,TRBV5-6,TRBJ2-7,CASSSGQGVGEQYF,TGTGCCAGCAGCTCCGGACAGGGGGTTGGCGAGCAGTACTTC
NA,NA,TRBV20-1,TRBJ1-6,CSAREDGDSPLHF,TGCAGTGCTAGAGAAGACGGGGATTCACCCCTCCACTTT
many,TRBD1,TRBV25-1,TRBJ1-1,CASSQGVTEAFF,TGTGCCAGCAGTCAGGGGGTCACTGAAGCTTTCTTT
many,NA,TRBV20-1,TRBJ2-7,CSAARDSIYEQYF,TGCAGTGCTGCCCGGGACTCGATCTACGAGCAGTACTTC
many,NA,TRBV7-2,TRBJ2-3,CASPRPSTDTQYF,TGTGCCAGCCCACGTCCCAGCACAGATACGCAGTATTTT
NA,NA,TRBV15,TRBJ2-7,CATSRDIEVTYEQYF,TGTGCCACCAGCAGAGATATCGAGGTCACCTACGAGCAGTACTTC
many,NA,TRBV12-3/TRBV12-4,TRBJ2-1,CASSFPSASSYNEQFF,TGTGCCAGCAGTTTCCCTAGCGCGAGCTCCTACAATGAGCAGTTCTTC
few,NA,TRBV10-1,TRBJ2-7,CASSEAGSYEQYF,TGCGCCAGCAGTGAGGCGGGATCCTACGAGCAGTACTTC
few,NA,TRBV9,TRBJ1-1,CASSVGSYGTEAFF,TGTGCCAGCAGCGTAGGCAGCTATGGCACTGAAGCTTTCTTT
few,TRBD2,TRBV7-9,TRBJ2-2,CASSLLRAGGPTGELFF,TGTGCCAGCAGCTTACTTCGAGCGGGAGGGCCAACCGGGGAGCTGTTTTTT
few,TRBD2,TRBV20-1,TRBJ2-1,CSADPGGPMNEQFF,TGCAGTGCGGACCCGGGGGGGCCGATGAATGAGCAGTTCTTC
few,NA,TRBV4-3,TRBJ1-1,CASSLGGLKNTEAFF,TGCGCCAGCAGCCTAGGTGGGTTAAAGAACACTGAAGCTTTCTTT
once,TRBD1,TRBV6-2/TRBV6-3,TRBJ1-4,CASSRDRTNEKLFF,TGTGCCAGCAGTCGGGACAGAACTAATGAAAAACTGTTTTTT
NA,NA,TRBV28,TRBJ2-7,CASKSSWGRASEQYF,TGTGCCAGCAAGTCCAGCTGGGGCAGGGCTAGCGAGCAGTACTTC
NA,NA,TRBV20-1,TRBJ2-1,CSARGLTGRASEWEQFF,TGCAGTGCTAGAGGCCTGACGGGCAGAGCTTCCGAGTGGGAGCAGTTCTTC
NA,NA,TRBV24-1,TRBJ1-4,CATSDTRGGEKLFF,TGTGCCACCAGTGACACCAGAGGCGGGGAAAAACTGTTTTTT
many,NA,TRBV7-2,TRBJ2-2,CASRLLRGDGELFF,TGTGCCAGCAGGCTACTACGGGGAGACGGGGAGCTGTTTTTT
NA,NA,TRBV5-1,TRBJ2-1,CASSLEGVSYNEQFF,TGCGCCAGCAGCTTGGAGGGGGTCTCCTACAATGAGCAGTTCTTC
few,NA,TRBV2,TRBJ1-3,CASREASGNTIYF,TGTGCCAGCAGGGAAGCGTCTGGAAACACCATATATTTT
many,TRBD1,TRBV5-1,TRBJ2-1,CASSLSRTGGNEQFF,TGCGCCAGCAGCTTGTCGAGGACAGGGGGCAATGAGCAGTTCTTC
few,TRBD1,TRBV24-1,TRBJ1-5,CATSQTGGNQPQHF,TGTGCCACCAGCCAGACAGGGGGCAATCAGCCCCAGCATTTT
NA,TRBD1,TRBV29-1,TRBJ1-5,CSVGTGDQPQHF,TGCAGCGTAGGGACAGGGGATCAGCCCCAGCATTTT
many,TRBD1,TRBV4-1,TRBJ1-5,CASSQGQGTLGPQHF,TGCGCCAGCAGCCAGGGACAGGGGACGTTGGGGCCCCAGCATTTT
many,NA,TRBV9,TRBJ2-3,CASSVGTASSTDTQYF,TGTGCCAGCAGCGTAGGGACAGCCTCTAGCACAGATACGCAGTATTTT
few,TRBD1,TRBV4-3,TRBJ1-1,CASSRNTGQPMNTEAFF,TGCGCCAGCAGCCGAAATACGGGACAGCCCATGAACACTGAAGCTTTCTTT
few,TRBD2,TRBV3-1,TRBJ2-1,CASSQRSGGLNEQFF,TGTGCCAGCAGTCAAAGGTCGGGGGGGTTAAATGAGCAGTTCTTC
few,TRBD2,TRBV14,TRBJ2-3,CASSLSGLSTDTQYF,TGTGCCAGCAGCCTTAGCGGGCTAAGCACAGATACGCAGTATTTT